Here is one T cell receptor beta chain with its context. Measured with immunoSEQ multiplex PCR; TCRdb has only the in-frame clones, and not every one. The sample holds about 200,000 clones, 82% seen once. This specimen comes from a study of blood T cell repertoires in COVID-19. Study at large: The United States, Italy and Spain supplied acute and convalescent COVID-19 samples. Sample material is recorded as cDNA or gDNA derived from T cells, B-cell-depleted T cells, or PBMCs.

Seattle patients were enrolled during active infection and followed longitudinally. The TCR comes from a woman of 80 years or more with COVID-19, enrolled during active disease. Sequencing used peripheral blood.

The CDR3 nucleotides are TGTGCCAGCAGTGAAGGTCCCGGGACAGGGGGAAGGGAGACCCAGTACTTC. As protein: CASSEGPGTGGRETQYF. The genes are TRBV2 and TRBJ2-5; 11 nucleotides agree with TRBD1. This CDR3 spans 17 amino acids. V trimming: 1 base; J trimming: 5 bases; junction bases outside the gene matches: 9. Germline assignment: CDR1 SNHLY and CDR2 FYNNEI. Together with reference TRBV2 and TRBJ2-5, the CDR3 gives the full variable domain: EPEVTQTPSHQVTQMGQEVILRCVPISNHLYFYWYRQILGQKVEFLVSFYNNEISEKSEIFDDQFSVERPDGSNFTLKIRSTKLEDSAMYFCASSEGPGTGGRETQYFGPGTRLLVL.